A single sample is the source of the 2 T cell receptor beta chains below, sequenced in a study of shared clonotypes between healthy human individuals. TCRdb keeps only in-frame clones here, not all; method: immunoSEQ multiplex PCR. The sample yields around 2.5 million clones, roughly 93% seen once. Sample: naive CD4+ T cells from PBMCs. Subset indicated: CD45RA+ positively selected. These TCRs come from a young man in good health. Some clones in this sample may be carry-over from other donors' samples.

V usage is TRBV5-5 and J usage is TRBJ2-5; 7 bases align to TRBD2. Germline V gene lookup returns CDR1 SGHKS and CDR2 YYEKEE (reference sequence). V dropped 0 bases and J dropped 0; count of bases not matched to a gene: 5. This CDR3 is 16 amino acids long. The CDR3 loop is CASSLAGLADQETQYF. For the CDR3, the DNA is TGTGCCAGCAGCTTGGCTGGGCTAGCGGACCAAGAGACCCAGTACTTC.

The chain has TRBV28 and TRBJ2-7; possibly TRBD1 or TRBD2 for D (5 bases each). Germline CDR1 and CDR2: MDHEN and SYDVKM. The CDR3 runs to 12 residues. Trimming removed 10 bases from V and 4 bases from J, with 14 bases in between. CDR3 sequence: CAIYGTGYEQYF. The CDR3 DNA sequence: TGTGCCATCTACGGGACGGGGTACGAGCAGTACTTC.